Listed here is a single T cell receptor beta chain. Its cognate antigen is unknown. Researchers ran the PCR with 60 Vbeta and 13 Jbeta primers. The table came from immunoSEQ multiplex PCR; TCRdb's copy has only in-frame clones and leaves some out. Of some 120,000 clones in the sample, about 59% were seen once. CDR1 is LNHDA and CDR2 is SQIVND in the germline V gene (reference sequence). The V gene lost 5 bases and the J gene lost 1 base, with 8 bases spanning the gap. CDR3 length equals 13 residues. The sample belongs to a study of cytomegalovirus exposure and HLA in healthy donors. Study findings and constraints: Across donors, presence/absence analyses took sequencing depth to be roughly uniform. In a later analysis, productive TCRs from donors in an Asian-associated ancestry cluster reportedly carried fewer N-insertions than the cohort mean. Around 18,000 TCR beta sequences were associated with HLA alleles at 0.05 false discovery rate in a later analysis.

Sequencing was performed on PBMCs. This receptor was taken from a woman aged 35 to 49 in good health and CMV-seropositive. The chain couples TRBV19 to TRBJ1-1; tentatively, D is TRBD1 (5 bases). The CDR3 protein is CASSDSRNTEAFF. Here the CDR3 DNA reads TGTGCCAGTAGTGACAGCCGGAACACTGAAGCTTTCTTT.